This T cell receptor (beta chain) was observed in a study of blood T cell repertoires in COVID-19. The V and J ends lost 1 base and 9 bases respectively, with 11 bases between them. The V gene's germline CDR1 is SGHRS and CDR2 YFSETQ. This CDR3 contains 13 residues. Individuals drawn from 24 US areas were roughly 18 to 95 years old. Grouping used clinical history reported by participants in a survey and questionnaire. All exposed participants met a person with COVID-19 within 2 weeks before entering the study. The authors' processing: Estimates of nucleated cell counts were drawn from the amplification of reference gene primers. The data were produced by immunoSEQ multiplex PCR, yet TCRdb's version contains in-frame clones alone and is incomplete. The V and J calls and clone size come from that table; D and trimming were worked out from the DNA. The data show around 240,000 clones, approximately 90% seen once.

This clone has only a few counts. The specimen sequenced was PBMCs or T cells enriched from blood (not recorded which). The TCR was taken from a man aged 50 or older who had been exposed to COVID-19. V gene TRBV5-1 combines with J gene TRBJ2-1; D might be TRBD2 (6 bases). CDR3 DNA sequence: TGCGCCAGCAGCTTGCAGGCCGGGGGTGAGCAGTTCTTC. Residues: CASSLQAGGEQFF.